This is a list of T cell receptor beta chains from one sample in a study of Ad26.COV2.S vaccination and SARS-CoV-2 variants. Using immunoSEQ multiplex PCR, the repertoire was profiled, and TCRdb retains in-frame clones only, with some absent. The sample consists of approximately 360,000 clones, about 83% of them appearing once. The sequenced sample was peripheral blood, obtained in a trial of Ad26.COV2.S vaccine versus placebo. The receptors stem from a person between 18 and 59 years old who received the Ad26.COV2.S COVID-19 vaccine or a placebo. Both conserved end residues are part of each CDR3. The D gene is left open where the match is weak. The size field is filled for only some rows; it gives once, few, many or a size class.

CDR3aa | CDR3nt | d_gene | j_gene | abundance | v_gene
CASSLRLTRGANVLTF | TGTGCCAGCAGCCTGCGACTCACCAGAGGGGCCAACGTCCTGACTTTC | - | TRBJ2-6 | - | TRBV9
CAAAGQGNQPQHF | TGTGCCGCCGCGGGGCAGGGCAATCAGCCCCAGCATTTT | - | TRBJ1-5 | - | TRBV24-1
CATSREGSGRGETQYF | TGTGCCACCAGCAGAGAGGGTAGCGGGAGAGGAGAGACCCAGTACTTC | TRBD2 | TRBJ2-5 | once | TRBV15
CASSASTGGASEAFF | TGTGCCAGCAGCGCATCGACAGGGGGCGCCTCTGAAGCTTTCTTT | TRBD1 | TRBJ1-1 | - | TRBV9
CASSFSGQGWFQETQYF | TGTGCCAGCAGTTTCTCGGGACAGGGGTGGTTCCAAGAGACCCAGTACTTC | TRBD1 | TRBJ2-5 | - | TRBV27
CASSESRGYGYTF | TGCGCCAGCAGTGAGTCCCGAGGTTATGGCTACACCTTC | - | TRBJ1-2 | - | TRBV10-2
CASVGGYPYEQYF | TGTGCCAGCGTCGGGGGGTACCCCTACGAGCAGTACTTC | TRBD2 | TRBJ2-7 | few | TRBV7-9
CASSYSTMPLYGYTF | TGTGCCAGCAGTTACTCGACCATGCCCTTATACGGCTACACCTTC | - | TRBJ1-2 | - | TRBV6-5
CASSLGRLGQVNTEAFF | TGTGCCAGCAGCTTAGGCCGATTGGGACAGGTAAACACTGAAGCTTTCTTT | TRBD1 | TRBJ1-1 | once | TRBV7-9
CASSQLGDNTDTQYF | TGCGCCAGCAGCCAACTAGGGGACAACACAGATACGCAGTATTTT | - | TRBJ2-3 | once | TRBV4-1
CASNNRAIDGNTIYF | TGTGCCAGTAACAACAGGGCAATCGATGGAAACACCATATATTTT | - | TRBJ1-3 | - | TRBV19
CASSVNTGSTEAFF | TGTGCCAGCAGTGTGAACACAGGGAGCACTGAAGCTTTCTTT | - | TRBJ1-1 | few | TRBV28
CARYRFRTEAFF | TGTGCCCGCTACAGATTTCGGACTGAAGCTTTCTTT | - | TRBJ1-1 | - | TRBV30
CASSFQDLGTGELFF | TGCGCCAGCAGCTTCCAGGACTTGGGCACCGGGGAGCTGTTTTTT | - | TRBJ2-2 | - | TRBV5-1
CASGGSGEKLFF | TGTGCGTCGGGCGGGTCCGGTGAAAAACTGTTTTTT | - | TRBJ1-4 | - | TRBV30
CASSLGGGSPLHF | TGTGCCAGCAGCTTAGGCGGCGGTTCACCCCTCCACTTT | - | TRBJ1-6 | - | TRBV13
CASSFPGREEKLFF | TGTGCCAGCAGCTTTCCGGGTAGGGAAGAAAAACTGTTTTTT | - | TRBJ1-4 | - | TRBV5-4
CASSADRGHEQYF | TGCGCCAGCAGTGCCGACAGGGGCCACGAGCAGTACTTC | TRBD1 | TRBJ2-7 | - | TRBV10-2
CASKDGDYIANYGYTF | TGCGCCAGCAAAGACGGCGATTATATAGCTAACTATGGCTACACCTTC | - | TRBJ1-2 | - | TRBV5-1
CASSPTGWDSPLHF | TGTGCCAGCTCACCTACGGGCTGGGACTCACCCCTCCACTTT | - | TRBJ1-6 | - | TRBV18
CAISDKGQPNTEAFF | TGTGCCATCAGTGATAAGGGGCAGCCGAACACTGAAGCTTTCTTT | - | TRBJ1-1 | - | TRBV10-3
CASSYDRGVSPLHF | TGTGCCAGCAGTTACGACAGGGGAGTCTCACCCCTCCACTTT | TRBD1 | TRBJ1-6 | - | TRBV6-5
CASSLDARGRGEQYF | TGTGCCAGCAGCTTAGATGCGAGGGGGAGAGGCGAGCAGTACTTC | - | TRBJ2-7 | - | TRBV11-2
CASSLAAGSYEQYF | TGTGCCAGCAGTTTGGCGGCAGGGAGTTACGAGCAGTACTTC | - | TRBJ2-7 | - | TRBV28
CASSFFGRAPYEQYF | TGTGCCAGCAGCTTCTTCGGGAGGGCCCCTTACGAGCAGTACTTC | TRBD2 | TRBJ2-7 | - | TRBV13
CASSRNGRGFDEQFF | TGTGCCAGTAGTCGAAACGGGAGGGGGTTCGATGAGCAGTTCTTC | TRBD2 | TRBJ2-1 | few | TRBV19
CATSDPGQGQETQYF | TGTGCCACCAGTGATCCGGGACAGGGTCAAGAGACCCAGTACTTC | TRBD1 | TRBJ2-5 | - | TRBV24-1
CASSLGDRADYGYTF | TGTGCCAGCAGCTTGGGGGACAGGGCCGACTATGGCTACACCTTC | TRBD1 | TRBJ1-2 | - | TRBV5-4
CASSFGTASYEQYF | TGTGCCAGCAGCTTCGGGACCGCATCCTACGAGCAGTACTTC | - | TRBJ2-7 | medium-sized | TRBV6-2/TRBV6-3
CASSLVRATTGELFF | TGTGCCAGCAGCCTGGTCCGCGCGACCACCGGGGAGCTGTTTTTT | - | TRBJ2-2 | - | TRBV3-1/TRBV3-2
CASSEDYSSGNTIYF | TGTGCCAGCAGTGAAGATTACTCCTCTGGAAACACCATATATTTT | - | TRBJ1-3 | - | TRBV6-1
CASSLYGEEKLFF | TGTGCCAGCAGTTTATACGGTGAGGAAAAACTGTTTTTT | - | TRBJ1-4 | once | TRBV12-3/TRBV12-4
CASSLAGNSGNTIYF | TGTGCCAGCAGCTTAGCAGGAAACTCTGGAAACACCATATATTTT | - | TRBJ1-3 | - | TRBV7-3
CASIRGNQEKLFF | TGTGCCAGCATACGAGGGAACCAGGAAAAACTGTTTTTT | - | TRBJ1-4 | - | TRBV2
CASSGGGMDTEAFF | TGCGCCAGCAGCGGGGGCGGGATGGACACTGAAGCTTTCTTT | - | TRBJ1-1 | - | TRBV5-1